The T cell receptor beta chain described here comes from a study of T cell responses to AZD1222 COVID-19 vaccine. Remarks on this clone: Its antigen remains unidentified.

V was pared by 6 bases and J by 10 bases, with 3 bases of the junction left unmatched. Germline CDR1 and CDR2: MNHEY and SVGAGI. This CDR3 comprises 11 residues. Generated by immunoSEQ multiplex PCR, the TCRdb table keeps only in-frame clones and is missing some. The sample lists 140,000 or so clones, more than 70% occurring once. Whole-study findings and limits: Researchers took repertoire samples only after the peak T cell response had come. Spike-specific TCR repertoires showed rising breadth and depth after two AZD1222 doses. Of spike-specific TCRs, nearly half reportedly target regions left unmutated in variants. Mostly white British, mostly female donors; authors suggested clonal diversity may be underestimated.

The rearrangement uses TRBV6-5 and TRBJ1-3, with 7 bases fitting TRBD1. The sequencing used peripheral blood, collected 28 days after the second AZD1222 dose. The receptor comes from an adult who received the AZD1222 COVID-19 vaccine. The CDR3: CASSWGQTIYF. Here the CDR3 DNA reads TGTGCCAGCAGCTGGGGACAGACCATATATTTT.